Presented here are 19 T cell receptor beta chains from one specimen sequenced in a study of blood T cells in healthy people across ages (dated by TCRdb to between 2014 and 2017). The method behind the library was 5' RACE. Reads for this sample came from an Illumina HiSeq 2500. A second PCR of about 6 to 12 cycles was run with a J-beta primer mix and a sample-barcoded 5' primer. Starting from the raw public reads, TCRdb applied fastp trimming at Q25, assembled clones with MiXCR and retained in-frame beta chains. CDR3 protein duplicates are merged, each entry listing the most common genes and DNA. This sample comprises approximately 800,000 distinct CDR3 sequences, more than 25% of them detected only once. Clones ranked in the top ten supply less than 3.5% of the sample. This same sample was also part of a study on T cells of mothers and their children.

The sample consisted of blood. These TCRs come from a boy under 18 in good health.

This clonotype was detected only once. The rearrangement joins TRBV29-1 to TRBJ2-3; 13 nucleotides agree with TRBD2. CDR1 is SQVTM and CDR2 is ANQGSEA in the germline V gene. J lost 4 bases, V lost 3 bases, and 10 bases had no gene match. The CDR3 is made up of 17 amino acids. Here the CDR3 DNA reads TGCAGCGTTGATTACACGGGGACTAGCGGGAACCCAGATACGCAGTATTTT. This sequence encodes CSVDYTGTSGNPDTQYF.

The chain carries TRBV13 and TRBJ2-3; D may be TRBD1 (6 bases). Per germline, CDR1 PRHDT and CDR2 FYEKMQ (reference sequence). CDR3 length: 14 residues. V was clipped by 6 bases and J by 4 bases, with 14 bases between them. CDR3 in DNA: TGTGCCAGCAGGAACAGGGTATCGGCAGATACGCAGTATTTT. Translating gives CASRNRVSADTQYF.

V gene TRBV9 combines with J gene TRBJ2-5, with D possibly matching TRBD2 (5 bases). From germline, CDR1 is SGDLS and CDR2 YYNGEE. Trimming pared 0 bases from V and 1 base from J, leaving 10 bases between. The CDR3 is 15 amino acids. CDR3 nucleotide sequence: TGTGCCAGCAGCGTAGGACTACCGTTCCAAGAGACCCAGTACTTC. Amino acids: CASSVGLPFQETQYF.

The table lists this clonotype with a few counts. V usage is TRBV9 and J usage is TRBJ1-4, with a tentative D call TRBD1 (6 bases). The CDR3 runs 16 residues. The V end was cut by 0 bases, the J end by 7 bases, with 16 bases between. Germline loops: CDR1 SGDLS, CDR2 YYNGEE. The CDR3 loop reads CASSVGGGARGEKLFF. The CDR3 region has the DNA TGTGCCAGCAGCGTAGGAGGGGGAGCCCGGGGTGAAAAACTGTTTTTT.

This clonotype was observed a handful of times. V gene TRBV10-3 combines with J gene TRBJ2-7; D assignment may be TRBD1 or TRBD2 (5 bases each). CDR3 length equals 14 residues. Trimming took 5 bases from V and 2 from J, leaving 13 bases between them. Germline lookup yields CDR1 ENHRY and CDR2 SYGVKD. CDR3 sequence (DNA): TGTGCCATCAGTTCAAGGGACGGAACCTACGAGCAGTACTTC. This codes for CAISSRDGTYEQYF.

This clonotype was picked up a small number of times. The chain uses TRBV6-5 and TRBJ2-2, with a weak D call TRBD2 (6 bases). CDR1 is MNHEY and CDR2 is SVGAGI in the germline V gene. The CDR3 extends over 14 amino acids. The V end lost 6 bases, the J end lost 6 bases, and 14 bases lay between the germline ends. CDR3 DNA: TGTGCCAGCAGGCGGGGTTTATCGTCCGGGGAGCTGTTTTTT. Its translation: CASRRGLSSGELFF.

This clonotype appeared a few times. This sequence joins TRBV13 and TRBJ1-2; perhaps TRBD1 as D (6 bases). Germline V lookup: CDR1 PRHDT, CDR2 FYEKMQ (reference sequence). CDR3 length equals 13 residues. Between the trimmed V and J ends, which lost 3 bases and 8 bases, there was a span of 13 bases. This CDR3 reads CASSFYSGGGYTF. CDR3 nucleotides: TGTGCCAGCAGCTTCTATTCGGGGGGCGGCTACACCTTC.

This clonotype turned up a few times. The rearrangement uses TRBV7-8 and TRBJ2-1; 9 bases agree with TRBD2. The last part of the DNA fits TRBJ2-5 better; the J call may be wrong. The CDR3 has 15 amino acids. From germline, CDR1 is SGHVS and CDR2 FQNEAQ. CDR3 amino acids: CASSFRLAEQETQYF. CDR3 sequence (DNA): TGTGCCAGCAGCTTCCGACTAGCGGAGCAAGAGACCCAGTACTTC.

The rearrangement uses TRBV6-5 and TRBJ1-4; D gene uncertain. The CDR3 spans 13 residues. Germline CDR1 is MNHEY and CDR2 is SVGAGI. Between the trimmed V and J ends, which lost 6 bases and 0 bases, there was a span of 5 bases. CDR3 region: CASRASTNEKLFF. DNA for the CDR3: TGTGCCAGCAGGGCATCAACTAATGAAAAACTGTTTTTT.

The V and J genes are TRBV15 and TRBJ2-1; 9 nucleotides line up with TRBD1. After removal of 3 bases from V and 4 bases from J, the junction contained 7 bases not matched to a gene. In germline, CDR1 is LNHNV, CDR2 YYDKDF (reference sequence). The CDR3 length is 16 residues. The CDR3 loop reads CATSRGQGNIYNEQFF. In nucleotides, the CDR3 is TGTGCCACCAGCAGGGGACAGGGTAATATATACAATGAGCAGTTCTTC. The full variable domain, in which reference TRBV15 and TRBJ2-1 provide the parts outside the CDR3, is DAMVIQNPRYQVTQFGKPVTLSCSQTLNHNVMYWYQQKSSQAPKLLFHYYDKDFNNEADTPDNFQSRRPNTSFCFLDIRSPGLGDTAMYLCATSRGQGNIYNEQFFGPGTRLTVL.

There are a few counts of this clonotype. The chain links TRBV7-4 to TRBJ2-5; 11 bases map to TRBD2. The CDR3 contains 16 residues. Germline V lookup: CDR1 SGHVT, CDR2 SQSDAQ. J was trimmed by 5 bases and V by 2 bases; bases with no gene match: 7. DNA for the CDR3: TGTGCCAGCAGCTTATCACTAGCGGGGGTTTTGGAGACCCAGTACTTC. Translated, it gives CASSLSLAGVLETQYF.

This clonotype was found a few times. The V and J genes are TRBV7-3 and TRBJ1-6; the D is unclear. Trimming left V 5 bases short and J 8 bases short, with 10 bases between. The CDR3 runs to 13 residues. CDR1 is SGHTA and CDR2 is FQGTGA in the germline V gene. This chain's CDR3 is CASSPVRDSPLHF. The CDR3 coding sequence is TGTGCCAGCAGCCCCGTTCGGGATTCACCCCTCCACTTT.

The gene calls are TRBV20-1 and TRBJ2-5; 8 bases align to TRBD2. Per germline, CDR1 DFQATT and CDR2 SNEGSKA (reference sequence). The CDR3 is made up of 14 amino acids. V trimming: 7 bases; J trimming: 1 base; junction bases outside the gene matches: 8. CDR3 nucleotides: TGCAGTGGTTCCCGCGGGGGGAGCCAAGAGACCCAGTACTTC. This translates into CSGSRGGSQETQYF.

Only a few counts were recorded for this clonotype. The gene calls are TRBV4-2 and TRBJ2-6; D not resolved. The length of the CDR3 is 17 residues. V was pared by 4 bases and J by 1 base, with 14 bases between. Germline V lookup: CDR1 LGHNA, CDR2 YNFKEQ. The CDR3 region has the DNA TGTGCCAGCAGCCTACACCCCACAATATCTGGGGCCAACGTCCTGACTTTC. This gives the protein CASSLHPTISGANVLTF.

V usage is TRBV20-1 and J usage is TRBJ2-5, with 13 bases identical to TRBD2. The junction had 3 bases not matched to a gene; V was cut back by 6 bases and J by 2 bases. The length of the CDR3 is 14 residues. Germline values: CDR1 DFQATT, CDR2 SNEGSKA (reference sequence). CDR3 region: CSAPGLAGQETQYF. The DNA for the CDR3 is TGCAGTGCCCCGGGACTAGCGGGACAAGAGACCCAGTACTTC.

In this sample, this clonotype turned up a few times. V and J are TRBV2 and TRBJ1-2, with 10 bases aligning to TRBD1. V dropped 4 bases and J dropped 0; count of bases not matched to a gene: 5. From germline, CDR1 is SNHLY and CDR2 FYNNEI. The CDR3 extends over 16 amino acids. The CDR3 loop reads CASSAGQGTTNYGYTF. In nucleotides, the CDR3 is TGTGCCAGCAGTGCGGGACAGGGGACCACTAACTATGGCTACACCTTC.

V is TRBV28 and J is TRBJ1-5; 7 bases match TRBD1. The CDR3 runs 14 residues. With 8 bases clipped from V and 8 bases from J, the junction kept 12 bases outside the gene matches. The germline V gene encodes CDR1 MDHEN and CDR2 SYDVKM. The CDR3 reads CASVAPTGLKPQHF. The DNA for the CDR3 is TGTGCCAGCGTGGCCCCGACAGGGCTGAAGCCCCAGCATTTT.

There are a few counts of this clonotype. J is TRBJ1-6 and V is TRBV5-1; a weak D match, TRBD1 (5 bases). The V end lost 7 bases, the J end lost 10 bases, and 15 bases lay between the germline ends. Per germline, CDR1 SGHRS and CDR2 YFSETQ. This CDR3 contains 13 residues. Written as DNA, the CDR3 is TGCGCCAGCCGAACGGACGGGGGATCACCCCTCCACTTT. Protein sequence: CASRTDGGSPLHF. Together with reference TRBV5-1 and TRBJ1-6, the CDR3 gives the full variable domain: KAGVTQTPRYLIKTRGQQVTLSCSPISGHRSVSWYQQTPGQGLQFLFEYFSETQRNKGNFPGRFSGRQFSNSRSEMNVSTLELGDSALYLCASRTDGGSPLHFGNGTRLTVT.

This clonotype was seen a handful of times. V is TRBV7-9 and J is TRBJ2-5; D remains ambiguous. Trimming shortened V by 4 bases and J by 5 bases, and 14 bases separated the two germline ends. This CDR3 region has 14 residues. CDR1 is SEHNR, CDR2 FQNEAQ, per germline (reference sequence). CDR3 nucleotides: TGTGCCAGCAGCTCAGGCGTGCGGCAGGAGACCCAGTACTTC. This sequence encodes CASSSGVRQETQYF.